The 14 T cell receptor beta chains reported below all come from one sample, sequenced in a study of blood T cell repertoires in COVID-19. TCRdb's table, derived via immunoSEQ multiplex PCR, lists solely in-frame clones and lacks some. The profile shows roughly 25,000 clones, under 90% of them singletons. The sample taken for sequencing was peripheral blood. Receptor source: a man aged 65 to 79 with acute or convalescent COVID-19.

The chain employs TRBV24-1 and TRBJ2-3, with D perhaps matching TRBD1 (5 bases). The germline CDR1 and CDR2 sequences are KGHDR and SFDVKD. The length of the CDR3 is 15 residues. Trimming removed 4 bases at V and 4 bases at J, with 14 bases between. CDR3 sequence: CATSEPHRPADTQYF. CDR3 DNA: TGTGCCACCAGTGAACCGCACAGGCCCGCAGATACGCAGTATTTT.

This clone was seen just once. This chain uses TRBV10-3 with TRBJ2-3; 9 nucleotides align to TRBD1. The CDR3 is 14 residues long. Germline CDR1 is ENHRY and CDR2 is SYGVKD. The V and J ends lost 5 bases and 4 bases, in that order; junction bases with no gene match: 4. CDR3 bases: TGTGCCATCAGTACGGACAGGGGCTCAGATACGCAGTATTTT. This gives the protein CAISTDRGSDTQYF.

J is TRBJ1-5 and V is TRBV16; TRBD1 matches at 9 bases. This CDR3 contains 15 residues. With V trimmed by 5 bases and J by 7 bases, 9 bases remained unmatched. CDR1 and CDR2 (germline): KGHSY, FQNENV. The CDR3 bases are TGTGCCAGCAGCTCCCCGATAACAGGGGGCCAGCCCCAGCATTTT. This translates into CASSSPITGGQPQHF.

The gene calls are TRBV2 and TRBJ2-7; 8 bases align to TRBD2. The CDR3 totals 14 residues. Germline V gene data show CDR1 as SNHLY and CDR2 as FYNNEI. Unmatched junction bases numbered 6, after V lost 4 bases and J lost 4 bases. In nucleotides, the CDR3 is TGTGCCAGCAGTGTAAGCGGGGGACAATACGAGCAGTACTTC. This translates into CASSVSGGQYEQYF.

The V call is TRBV5-1, the J call TRBJ1-3; the D is unclear. Germline values: CDR1 SGHRS, CDR2 YFSETQ. The V and J ends lost 3 bases and 0 bases respectively, with 10 bases between them. This CDR3 region has 15 residues. CDR3 sequence reads: CASSSSTSSGNTIYF. CDR3 nucleotide sequence: TGCGCCAGCAGCTCGAGTACGAGCTCTGGAAACACCATATATTTT.

This chain connects TRBV2 to TRBJ1-5, with D unresolved. Trimming took off 7 bases at V and 0 bases at J, with 7 bases between the two ends. This CDR3 spans 13 amino acids. Per germline, CDR1 SNHLY and CDR2 FYNNEI. The DNA of the CDR3 is TGTGCCAGCAAGAGGGATAGCAATCAGCCCCAGCATTTT. The encoded protein is CASKRDSNQPQHF. Filled out from reference TRBV2 and TRBJ1-5, the complete variable domain reads EPEVTQTPSHQVTQMGQEVILRCVPISNHLYFYWYRQILGQKVEFLVSFYNNEISEKSEIFDDQFSVERPDGSNFTLKIRSTKLEDSAMYFCASKRDSNQPQHFGDGTRLSIL.

The genes are TRBV19 and TRBJ1-2; tentatively, D is TRBD1 (5 bases). CDR1 is LNHDA and CDR2 is SQIVND in the germline V gene (reference sequence). Trimming pared 6 bases from V and 4 bases from J, leaving 15 bases between. This CDR3 spans 14 amino acids. DNA for the CDR3: TGTGCCAGTAGGCGATTACAGGAATCCTATGGCTACACCTTC. Residues: CASRRLQESYGYTF.

This chain uses TRBV4-2 with TRBJ2-5, with TRBD1 as a possible D gene (6 bases). The CDR3 length is 15 residues. From germline, CDR1 is LGHNA and CDR2 YNFKEQ. V was clipped by 4 bases and J by 2 bases, with 14 bases between them. In DNA, the CDR3 is TGTGCCAGCAGCCCGCGGACAGTTTCACAAGAGACCCAGTACTTC. It codes for CASSPRTVSQETQYF.

For the CDR3, the DNA is TGTGCCAGCAGCTCTCGAGGACTAGCGGGAGGTACCGGGGAGCTGTTTTTT. It specifies CASSSRGLAGGTGELFF. V gene TRBV7-9 combines with J gene TRBJ2-2, with TRBD2 matching 14 bases. Germline V lookup: CDR1 SEHNR, CDR2 FQNEAQ (reference sequence). The V gene end was trimmed by 4 bases and the J gene end by 5 bases; junction bases not matched to a gene: 6. CDR3 size: 17 residues.

V is TRBV23-1 and J is TRBJ2-2; tentatively, D is TRBD1 (5 bases). TRBV23-1 is known as an ORF, though its function is uncertain. Trimming shortened V by 8 bases and J by 4 bases, and 20 bases separated the two germline ends. CDR3 length: 16 residues. The CDR3 spells CASPPGGRVGTGELFF. The CDR3 region has the DNA TGCGCCAGCCCACCCGGCGGCAGGGTAGGCACCGGGGAGCTGTTTTTT.

This rearrangement joins TRBV18 to TRBJ2-3; TRBD1 is a possible D gene (5 bases). The CDR3 runs to 13 residues. The V gene lost 5 bases and the J gene lost 4 bases, with 10 bases spanning the gap. CDR1 and CDR2 from the germline V gene are KGHSH and LQKENI. In nucleotides, the CDR3 is TGTGCCAGCTCAAAAGACAGTGCAGATACGCAGTATTTT. It translates to CASSKDSADTQYF. Drawing the rest from reference TRBV18 and TRBJ2-3, the complete variable domain is NAGVMQNPRHLVRRRGQEARLRCSPMKGHSHVYWYRQLPEEGLKFMVYLQKENIIDESGMPKERFSAEFPKEGPSILRIQQVVRGDSAAYFCASSKDSADTQYFGPGTRLTVL.

This rearrangement joins TRBV2 to TRBJ1-4, with 9 bases fitting TRBD1. V was clipped by 7 bases and J by 10 bases; unmatched bases: 4. CDR1 is SNHLY, CDR2 FYNNEI, per germline. The CDR3 length is 12 residues. In DNA, the CDR3 is TGTGCCAGCACCCCGACAGGGGGAAAACTGTTTTTT. Translated: CASTPTGGKLFF.

The gene calls are TRBV5-1 and TRBJ1-1; 8 nucleotides align to TRBD1. CDR1 is SGHRS, CDR2 YFSETQ, per germline. The CDR3 is 13 residues long. With V trimmed by 2 bases and J by 7 bases, 4 bases remained unmatched. CDR3 DNA sequence: TGCGCCAGCAGCTTTCCAGGGGGCAGTGAAGCTTTCTTT. It yields the protein CASSFPGGSEAFF.

V usage is TRBV7-2 and J usage is TRBJ1-2, with D possibly TRBD1 on 6 matching bases. From germline, CDR1 is SGHTA and CDR2 FQGNSA. This CDR3 is built from 15 residues. Trimming removed 4 bases from V and 4 bases from J, with 16 bases in between. This CDR3 is CASSWWTEPSYGYTF. For the CDR3, the DNA is TGTGCCAGCAGCTGGTGGACAGAGCCCTCCTATGGCTACACCTTC.